Following are 20 T cell receptor beta chains from one sample sequenced in a study of long-term antiretroviral therapy in people with HIV. It was version v3.0 of the immunoSEQ assay that was run at survey level. Here immunoSEQ multiplex PCR was the method, and the copy in TCRdb shows in-frame clones only, minus some. Seen here are tens of thousands of clones, around 81% observed once, and the top ten hold 9% to 15%. The source material was unsorted PBMCs, sampled 0.1 years before starting antiretroviral therapy. The receptors shown here come from a man aged 35 to 55 with HIV.

This chain joins TRBV18 and TRBJ1-5; D is unresolved. Trimming left V 6 bases short and J 0 bases short, with 6 bases between. The germline CDR1 and CDR2 sequences are KGHSH and LQKENI. CDR3 length equals 13 residues. The CDR3 loop reads CASSPGSNQPQHF. The CDR3 DNA follows: TGTGCCAGCTCCCCGGGTAGCAATCAGCCCCAGCATTTT.

The chain has TRBV28 and TRBJ2-2, with 8 bases identical to TRBD2. Germline CDR1 is MDHEN and CDR2 is SYDVKM. The CDR3 has 14 residues. V was pared by 6 bases and J by 6 bases, with 6 bases of the junction left unmatched. The CDR3 DNA is TGTGCCAGCAGAAAACGGGAGGGCCCCGGGGAGCTGTTTTTT. It encodes CASRKREGPGELFF.

This chain links TRBV11-2 with TRBJ2-1, with TRBD2 matching over 7 bases. V dropped 1 base and J dropped 3; count of bases not matched to a gene: 9. CDR3 length: 17 amino acids. The germline V gene has CDR1 SGHAT and CDR2 FQNNGV. The CDR3 here is CASSLGRGSGYYNEQFF. DNA for the CDR3: TGTGCCAGCAGCTTAGGGCGAGGTAGCGGGTACTACAATGAGCAGTTCTTC.

The chain couples TRBV4-3 to TRBJ2-7; no firm D call. CDR3 length equals 13 residues. Germline assignment: CDR1 LGHNA and CDR2 YSLEER. The ends were cut back, 0 bases at V and 6 bases at J, with 9 bases in the middle. The CDR3 loop is CASSQDSIPEQYF. The DNA of the CDR3 is TGCGCCAGCAGCCAAGATTCGATTCCCGAGCAGTACTTC.

Concerning this clone: Sequence at one end of the junction differs from germline and may be a read error. This chain joins TRBV6-6 and TRBJ2-1, with 8 bases identical to TRBD1. Germline values: CDR1 MNHNY, CDR2 SVGAGI (reference sequence). This CDR3 region has 12 residues. CDR3 sequence: CASSPSGQERFF. The DNA of the CDR3 is TGTGCCAGCAGTCCCTCGGGACAGGAGCGGTTCTTC.

J is TRBJ1-3 and V is TRBV18; D unclear. Germline-derived CDR1 and CDR2 are KGHSH and LQKENI. CDR3 length: 17 amino acids. Trimming stripped 8 bases from V and 0 bases from J, with 20 bases between. CDR3 nucleotides: TGTGCCAGCGCAGAATTAGGGCTCAGCTACTCTGGAAACACCATATATTTT. As protein: CASAELGLSYSGNTIYF.

The rearrangement links TRBV7-2 to TRBJ2-1; TRBD1 or TRBD2 may be the D gene (5 bases each). Trimming removed 5 bases at V and 5 bases at J, with 22 bases between. The CDR3 length is 17 residues. Germline values: CDR1 SGHTA, CDR2 FQGNSA. The DNA of the CDR3 is TGTGCCAGCAGCGGGGACCTAGGGGTCTCTTTGCACAATGAGCAGTTCTTC. Translation gives CASSGDLGVSLHNEQFF.

The V and J genes are TRBV7-2 and TRBJ2-7; no reliable D call. CDR1 and CDR2 (germline): SGHTA, FQGNSA. Trimming cost V 1 base and J 2 bases, with 3 bases left between them. The CDR3 totals 12 residues. The CDR3 reads CASSLGAYEQYF. DNA for the CDR3: TGTGCCAGCAGCTTAGGGGCCTACGAGCAGTACTTC.

This chain links TRBV27 with TRBJ2-2; TRBD2 agrees at 7 bases. J gave up 2 bases and V 5 bases, and 5 bases lay outside the gene matches. The CDR3 runs to 15 residues. Looked up from germline, CDR1 is MNHEY and CDR2 is SMNVEV (reference sequence). The CDR3 nucleotides read TGTGCCAGCAGTCCTTGGACTAGTAACACCGGGGAGCTGTTTTTT. Translation: CASSPWTSNTGELFF.

The gene calls are TRBV2 and TRBJ2-3; D is possibly TRBD2 (5 bases). With 4 bases removed from V and 2 bases from J, the gap between germline ends came to 10 bases. The CDR3 is 14 amino acids. Germline CDR1 reads SNHLY; CDR2 reads FYNNEI. The CDR3, as DNA: TGTGCCAGCAGTGCCGGACTGGACACAGATACGCAGTATTTT. It specifies CASSAGLDTDTQYF.

The chain combines TRBV5-1 with TRBJ2-7, with 7 bases lining up with TRBD1. Germline V gives CDR1 SGHRS, CDR2 YFSETQ. CDR3 length equals 13 residues. The V segment lost 4 bases and the J segment 0 bases; nucleotides outside the gene matches: 1. The CDR3 is CASSRQGSYEQYF. Here the CDR3 DNA reads TGCGCCAGCAGCCGACAGGGCTCCTACGAGCAGTACTTC.

The CDR3 DNA reads TGTGCCAGCTCAGGCGGGGGGGGGTTCGCGAACACCGGGGAGCTGTTTTTT. The encoded protein is CASSGGGGFANTGELFF. V is TRBV5-4 and J is TRBJ2-2, with TRBD2 matching over 9 bases. The germline CDR1 and CDR2 sequences are SGHNT and YYREEE (reference sequence). The CDR3 spans 17 residues. After removal of 7 bases from V and 0 bases from J, the junction contained 10 bases not matched to a gene.

CDR3 amino acids: CSVDQELGTQYF. In DNA form, the CDR3 reads TGCAGCGTTGACCAGGAGTTAGGTACGCAGTATTTT. The V gene is TRBV29-1, the J gene TRBJ2-3; D is ambiguous. Trimming stripped 3 bases from V and 8 bases from J, with 12 bases between. The CDR3 spans 12 residues. In germline, CDR1 is SQVTM, CDR2 ANQGSEA.

The chain couples TRBV27 to TRBJ2-1; 9 bases line up with TRBD1. Unmatched junction bases numbered 7, after V lost 5 bases and J lost 5 bases. CDR1 MNHEY and CDR2 SMNVEV come from the germline V gene (reference sequence). This CDR3 comprises 15 residues. CDR3 residues: CASSPNRGLDNEQFF. CDR3 nucleotide sequence: TGTGCCAGCAGTCCAAACAGGGGGCTCGACAATGAGCAGTTCTTC.

The chain combines TRBV7-2 with TRBJ1-2; D perhaps matches TRBD1 (5 bases). This CDR3 contains 18 residues. CDR1 and CDR2 from the germline V gene are SGHTA and FQGNSA. V shed 4 bases and J shed 0 bases, with 21 bases lying between them. CDR3 sequence reads: CASSSPGTGGTSNYGYTF. CDR3 DNA sequence: TGTGCCAGCAGCTCACCAGGGACGGGTGGGACCTCTAACTATGGCTACACCTTC.

V gene TRBV6-5 combines with J gene TRBJ2-3; a possible D gene is TRBD1 (6 bases). The CDR3 extends over 14 amino acids. Germline V gene sequence: CDR1 MNHEY, CDR2 SVGAGI. V was shortened by 5 bases and J by 2 bases, with 11 bases between the two germline ends. CDR3 loop: CASSHRDFTDTQYF. DNA of the CDR3: TGTGCCAGCAGTCACAGGGATTTCACAGATACGCAGTATTTT.

J is TRBJ2-7 and V is TRBV4-3; TRBD2 might be the D (6 bases). This CDR3 region has 16 residues. Germline V lookup: CDR1 LGHNA, CDR2 YSLEER. The ends were cut back, 4 bases at V and 4 bases at J, with 20 bases in the middle. The chain's CDR3 is CASSLSLGASAYEQYF. In nucleotides, the CDR3 is TGCGCCAGCAGCCTTTCCTTAGGGGCTAGCGCTTACGAGCAGTACTTC.

This clone has only a few counts. The genes are TRBV18 and TRBJ2-7; D gene ambiguous. The V end was cut by 2 bases, the J end by 2 bases, with 10 bases between. There are 14 residues in the CDR3. Germline CDR1 reads KGHSH; CDR2 reads LQKENI. The CDR3 here is CASSPRGTTYEQYF. The CDR3 DNA reads TGTGCCAGCTCACCAAGAGGCACCACCTACGAGCAGTACTTC.

This clone was recorded once. CDR3 sequence reads: CASSLEARGPWGETQYF. CDR3 in DNA: TGTGCCAGCAGCTTAGAAGCTCGGGGGCCCTGGGGAGAGACCCAGTACTTC. The rearrangement links TRBV11-2 to TRBJ2-5, with D possibly called TRBD1 or TRBD2 (6 bases each). Trimming removed 0 bases at V and 4 bases at J, with 18 bases between. The CDR3 consists of 17 residues. Germline loops: CDR1 SGHAT, CDR2 FQNNGV.

The J gene is TRBJ2-1, the V gene TRBV18; D is ambiguous. CDR1 KGHSH and CDR2 LQKENI come from the germline V gene. With 2 bases removed from V and 0 bases from J, the gap between germline ends came to 5 bases. The CDR3 extends over 14 amino acids. Here the CDR3 DNA reads TGTGCCAGCTCACCATCCAGCTCCTACAATGAGCAGTTCTTC. Translation: CASSPSSSYNEQFF. The whole variable domain, filled in from reference TRBV18 and TRBJ2-1, reads NAGVMQNPRHLVRRRGQEARLRCSPMKGHSHVYWYRQLPEEGLKFMVYLQKENIIDESGMPKERFSAEFPKEGPSILRIQQVVRGDSAAYFCASSPSSSYNEQFFGPGTRLTVL.